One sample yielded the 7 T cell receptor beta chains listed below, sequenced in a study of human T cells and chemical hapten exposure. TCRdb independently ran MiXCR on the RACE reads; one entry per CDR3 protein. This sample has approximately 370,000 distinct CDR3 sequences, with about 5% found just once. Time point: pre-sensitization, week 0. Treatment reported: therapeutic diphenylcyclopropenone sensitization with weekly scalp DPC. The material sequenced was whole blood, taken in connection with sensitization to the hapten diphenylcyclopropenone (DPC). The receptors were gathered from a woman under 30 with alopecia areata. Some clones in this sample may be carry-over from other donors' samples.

The CDR3 nucleotides read TGCAGCCTCGGACGGGACGCCAAGAACACTGAAGCTTTCTTT. Protein: CSLGRDAKNTEAFF. The J gene is TRBJ1-1, the V gene TRBV29-1, with D perhaps TRBD1 (5 bases). Trimming took off 8 bases at V and 1 base at J, with 17 bases between the two ends. Germline CDR1 is SQVTM and CDR2 is ANQGSEA. This CDR3 comprises 14 residues.

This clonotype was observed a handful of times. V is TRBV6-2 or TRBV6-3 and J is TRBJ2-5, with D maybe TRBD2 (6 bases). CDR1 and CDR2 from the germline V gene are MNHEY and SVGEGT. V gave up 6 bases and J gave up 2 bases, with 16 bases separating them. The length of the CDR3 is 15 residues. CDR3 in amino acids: CASRDRESQQETQYF. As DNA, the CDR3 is TGTGCCAGCAGAGACCGGGAGTCGCAGCAAGAGACCCAGTACTTC.

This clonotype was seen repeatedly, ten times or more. CDR3 nucleotide sequence: TGTGCCAGCATGGGCCCCTTCTACAATGAGCAGTTCTTC. It encodes CASMGPFYNEQFF. The chain uses TRBV6-5 and TRBJ2-1; no clear D. The V and J ends lost 7 bases and 3 bases respectively, with 10 bases between them. In germline, CDR1 is MNHEY, CDR2 SVGAGI. The length of the CDR3 is 13 residues.

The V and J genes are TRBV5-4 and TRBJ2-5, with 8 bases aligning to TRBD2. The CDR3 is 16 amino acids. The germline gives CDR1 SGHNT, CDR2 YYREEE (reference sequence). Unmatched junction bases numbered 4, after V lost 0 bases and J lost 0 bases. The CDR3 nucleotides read TGTGCCAGCAGCTTGGGAGGCGGGGGGTACCAAGAGACCCAGTACTTC. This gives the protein CASSLGGGGYQETQYF.

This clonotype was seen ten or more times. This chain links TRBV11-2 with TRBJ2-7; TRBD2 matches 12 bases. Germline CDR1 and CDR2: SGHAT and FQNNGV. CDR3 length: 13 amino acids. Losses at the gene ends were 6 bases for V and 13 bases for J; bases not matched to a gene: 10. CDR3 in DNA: TGTGCCAGCAGGGAGACTAGCGGGGGCCCTCCCTACTTC. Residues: CASRETSGGPPYF.

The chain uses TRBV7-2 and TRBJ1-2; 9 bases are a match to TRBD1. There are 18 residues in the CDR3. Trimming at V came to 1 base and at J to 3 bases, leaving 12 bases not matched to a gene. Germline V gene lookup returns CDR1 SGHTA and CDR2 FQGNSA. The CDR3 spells CASSLGGGTGRRDYGYTF. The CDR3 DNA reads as TGTGCCAGCAGCTTAGGAGGAGGGACAGGGAGGAGAGACTATGGCTACACCTTC. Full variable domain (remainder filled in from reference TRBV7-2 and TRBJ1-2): GAGVSQSPSNKVTEKGKDVELRCDPISGHTALYWYRQSLGQGLEFLIYFQGNSAPDKSGLPSDRFSAERTGGSVSTLTIQRTQQEDSAVYLCASSLGGGTGRRDYGYTFGSGTRLTVV.

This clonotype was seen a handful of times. The CDR3 DNA follows: TGTGCCAGCGGGACTAGCGGTAACACCGGGGAGCTGTTTTTT. The encoded protein is CASGTSGNTGELFF. The chain links TRBV12-3 or TRBV12-4 to TRBJ2-2; TRBD2 matches 11 bases. V was pared by 8 bases and J by 2 bases, with 1 base of the junction left unmatched. This CDR3 contains 14 residues.